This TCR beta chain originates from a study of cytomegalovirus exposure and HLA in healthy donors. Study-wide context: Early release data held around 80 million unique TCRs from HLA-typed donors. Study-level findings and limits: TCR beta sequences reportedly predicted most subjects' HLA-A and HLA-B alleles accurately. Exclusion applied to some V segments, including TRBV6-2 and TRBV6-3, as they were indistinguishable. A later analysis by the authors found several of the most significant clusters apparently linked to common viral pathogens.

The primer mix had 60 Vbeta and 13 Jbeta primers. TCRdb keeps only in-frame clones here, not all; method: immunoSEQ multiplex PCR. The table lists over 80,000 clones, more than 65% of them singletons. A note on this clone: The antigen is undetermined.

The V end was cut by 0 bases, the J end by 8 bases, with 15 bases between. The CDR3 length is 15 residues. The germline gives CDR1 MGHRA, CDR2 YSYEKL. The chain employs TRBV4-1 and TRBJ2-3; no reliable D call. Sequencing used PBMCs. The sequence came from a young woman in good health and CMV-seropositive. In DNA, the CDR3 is TGCGCCAGCAGCCAAGATCTGCGGTCCAGTGCTACGCAGTATTTT. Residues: CASSQDLRSSATQYF.